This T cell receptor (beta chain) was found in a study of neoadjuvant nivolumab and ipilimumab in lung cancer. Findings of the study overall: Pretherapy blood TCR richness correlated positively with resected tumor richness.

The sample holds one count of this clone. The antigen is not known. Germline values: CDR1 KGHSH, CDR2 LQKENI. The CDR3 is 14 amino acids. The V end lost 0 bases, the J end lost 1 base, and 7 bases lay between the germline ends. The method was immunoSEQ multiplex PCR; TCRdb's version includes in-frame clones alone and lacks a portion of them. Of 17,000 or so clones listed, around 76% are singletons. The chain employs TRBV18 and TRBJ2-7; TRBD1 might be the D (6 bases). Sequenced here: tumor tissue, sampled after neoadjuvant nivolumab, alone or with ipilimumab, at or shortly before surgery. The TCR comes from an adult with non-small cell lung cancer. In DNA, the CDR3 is TGTGCCAGCTCACCACCTGGGACATCCTACGAGCAGTACTTC. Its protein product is CASSPPGTSYEQYF.